The T cell receptor (beta chain) under discussion was sequenced for a study of vaccination and CD4 T cells after COVID-19. There are 15 residues in the CDR3. With 5 bases clipped from V and 6 bases from J, the junction kept 8 bases outside the gene matches. Per the germline V gene, CDR1 is LNHDA and CDR2 is SQIVND (reference sequence). Treatment here: approximately nine-day PBMC culture with coronavirus spike peptide pools or control peptides (ViraFEST assay). The Oncomine TCR Beta short-read assay sequenced DNA from cultured CD4+ T cells. TCRdb recomputed calls from the PCR reads with MiXCR, one row per CDR3 protein. Counted here are around 12,000 distinct CDR3 sequences, around two fifths occurring once; the ten biggest clones make up about 17%. In the case of this clonotype: Its matching antigen is unknown.

The chain is built from TRBV19 and TRBJ2-2; 8 bases match TRBD2. The specimen sequenced was cultured CD4+ T cells from blood. The clonotype comes from a human donor with COVID-19. The CDR3 sequence: CASSAQGTRAGELFF. CDR3 in DNA: TGTGCCAGTAGTGCCCAGGGGACTAGGGCCGGGGAGCTGTTTTTT. The full variable domain, completed using reference TRBV19 and TRBJ2-2, is DGGITQSPKYLFRKEGQNVTLSCEQNLNHDAMYWYRQDPGQGLRLIYYSQIVNDFQKGDIAEGYSVSREKKESFPLTVTSAQKNPTAFYLCASSAQGTRAGELFFGEGSRLTVL.